This TCR beta chain was recovered during a study of blood T cell repertoires in COVID-19. Produced via immunoSEQ multiplex PCR; TCRdb's table is partial and in-frame only. This sample yields 80,000 or so clones, of which around four fifths are seen a single time; just under 10% belongs to the top ten. The sequence was obtained from a human donor in a cohort sampled during active COVID-19. Sequenced material: peripheral blood.

CDR3: CASSQDLGQGATHNEQFF. For the CDR3, the DNA is TGTGCCAGCAGCCAAGACCTAGGACAGGGGGCGACCCACAATGAGCAGTTCTTC. This rearrangement joins TRBV3-1 (or the pseudogene TRBV3-2) to TRBJ2-1; 11 positions agree with TRBD1. CDR1 is LGHDT, CDR2 YNNKEL, per germline (reference sequence). V dropped 0 bases and J dropped 5; count of bases not matched to a gene: 9. The CDR3 runs 18 residues.